This TCR beta chain was sequenced during a study of regulatory T cells in long-lasting Graves disease. Background on the study: Persistence in Graves' disease denoted antithyroid drug use beyond 5 years alongside positive TSH receptor antibodies. Study conclusions and caveats: Fewer public clonotypes were shared by new patients (around 1,000) than by persistent patients (about 3,000).

This clonotype was seen ten or more times. Its antigen is still unknown. Noted time point: persistent/refractory GD, antithyroid drugs over 5 years with positive TRAb. PBMC-derived RNA was used for the TCR library. Patients met American Thyroid Association criteria for Graves' disease. Recruitment took place at an endocrinology department in Xi'an, China. The CDR3 runs 12 residues. Trimming stripped 5 bases from V and 3 bases from J, with 11 bases between. Germline-derived CDR1 and CDR2 are DFQATT and SNEGSKA (reference sequence). The TCR beta library used iRepertoire HTBI primers with Arm-PCR amplification of CDR3. TCRdb reprocessed the multiplex PCR reads with MiXCR, giving one entry per CDR3 protein. The data contain more than 650,000 distinct CDR3 sequences, around 30% of them singletons.

The chain has TRBV20-1 and TRBJ2-7; the D is unclear. Sequenced material: peripheral blood mononuclear cells (PBMCs), taken when the disease was refractory, from a patient treated with antithyroid drugs. The sequence was obtained from a female donor with Graves disease. In DNA, the CDR3 is TGCAGTGCTGGTGACTCAAACTACGAGCAGTACTTC. Translation gives CSAGDSNYEQYF.